The rows below give T cell receptor beta chains drawn from one sample of a study of cytomegalovirus exposure and HLA in healthy donors. Clones were sequenced by immunoSEQ multiplex PCR, and TCRdb holds only the in-frame ones, with some missing. The profile shows about 160,000 clones, 65% to 90% of them singletons. Sequenced input: PBMCs. These receptors all come from a woman between 18 and 30 years old in good health and CMV-seronegative. CDR3s include the opening cysteine and the closing phenylalanine or tryptophan. Each record gives: J gene, V gene, CDR3 protein.

j_gene: TRBJ2-1; v_gene: TRBV29-1; CDR3aa: CSVGGLFPDSEQFF
j_gene: TRBJ2-5; v_gene: TRBV5-1; CDR3aa: CASGPHGGRAEGTQYF
j_gene: TRBJ2-1; v_gene: TRBV5-1; CDR3aa: CASSLGGVNEQFF
j_gene: TRBJ1-2; v_gene: TRBV29-1; CDR3aa: CSVAKSSRSYGYTF
j_gene: TRBJ1-2; v_gene: TRBV6-1; CDR3aa: CASSGTENYGYTF
j_gene: .; v_gene: TRBV28; CDR3aa: CASSFLRGYEQYF
j_gene: TRBJ1-2; v_gene: TRBV6-6; CDR3aa: CASSRGKDYGYTF
j_gene: TRBJ2-7; v_gene: TRBV5-6; CDR3aa: CASSLGGLTTQQYF
j_gene: TRBJ1-6; v_gene: TRBV5-1; CDR3aa: CASSLTRRWGRISPLHF
j_gene: TRBJ2-4; v_gene: TRBV4-1; CDR3aa: CASSQGSSGGNIQYF
j_gene: TRBJ1-5; v_gene: TRBV19; CDR3aa: CASSIGAGPYQPQHF
j_gene: TRBJ1-6; v_gene: TRBV5-1; CDR3aa: CASSSTGDPNSPLHF
j_gene: TRBJ2-7; v_gene: TRBV18; CDR3aa: CASSPGTGGTYEQYF
j_gene: TRBJ2-6; v_gene: TRBV29-1; CDR3aa: CSVGTGSPSGANVLTF
j_gene: TRBJ2-1; v_gene: TRBV4-1; CDR3aa: CASSQPGAREQFF
j_gene: .; v_gene: TRBV25-1; CDR3aa: CASSEYGEGVYEQYF
j_gene: TRBJ1-1; v_gene: TRBV4-1; CDR3aa: CASSRLQGIEAFF
j_gene: TRBJ2-7; v_gene: TRBV6-1; CDR3aa: CASSEARGIDEQYF
j_gene: TRBJ1-1; v_gene: TRBV28; CDR3aa: CASSLGEVRTEAFF
j_gene: TRBJ2-3; v_gene: TRBV19; CDR3aa: CASSPTHTDTQYF
j_gene: TRBJ1-1; v_gene: TRBV29-1; CDR3aa: CSVAQGAGTEAFF
j_gene: TRBJ2-2; v_gene: TRBV19; CDR3aa: CASSIQGSNTGELFF
j_gene: TRBJ2-5; v_gene: TRBV19; CDR3aa: CASSIGLAGGQETQYF
j_gene: TRBJ2-7; v_gene: TRBV21-1; CDR3aa: CASSPGGDRVHEQYF
j_gene: TRBJ1-3; v_gene: TRBV29-1; CDR3aa: CSAWDSFSGNTIYF
j_gene: TRBJ1-1; v_gene: TRBV28; CDR3aa: CASKAGLNTEAFF
j_gene: TRBJ1-2; v_gene: TRBV7-2; CDR3aa: CASSLLWSGYGYTF
j_gene: TRBJ1-2; v_gene: TRBV5-8; CDR3aa: CASSRGGTGGFGYTF
j_gene: TRBJ2-4; v_gene: TRBV29-1; CDR3aa: CSVEAMGLGNIQYF
j_gene: TRBJ2-1; v_gene: TRBV7-2; CDR3aa: CASREAFSSYNEQFF
j_gene: TRBJ2-1; v_gene: TRBV5-4; CDR3aa: CASSLGGSASSYNEQFF
j_gene: TRBJ1-4; v_gene: TRBV29-1; CDR3aa: CSALLQATNEKLFF
j_gene: TRBJ1-5; v_gene: TRBV27; CDR3aa: CASSLGLASNQPQHF
j_gene: TRBJ1-2; v_gene: TRBV4-2; CDR3aa: CASSLGTGQGAIKGGYTF
j_gene: TRBJ1-1; v_gene: TRBV28; CDR3aa: CASSYYNRGHTEAFF
j_gene: TRBJ1-1; v_gene: TRBV28; CDR3aa: CASSLSPRVEAEAFF
j_gene: TRBJ1-2; v_gene: TRBV27; CDR3aa: CASTPGGPGTSGGYTF